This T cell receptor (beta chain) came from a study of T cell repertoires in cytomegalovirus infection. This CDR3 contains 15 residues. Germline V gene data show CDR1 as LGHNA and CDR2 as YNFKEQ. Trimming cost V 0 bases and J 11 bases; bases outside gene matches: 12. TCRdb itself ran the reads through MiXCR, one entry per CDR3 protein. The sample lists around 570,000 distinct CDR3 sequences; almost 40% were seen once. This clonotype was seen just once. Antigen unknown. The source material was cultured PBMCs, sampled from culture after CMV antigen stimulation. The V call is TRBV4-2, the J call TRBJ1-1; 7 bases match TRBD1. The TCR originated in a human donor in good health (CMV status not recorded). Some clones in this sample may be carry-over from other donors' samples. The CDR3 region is CASSQDSSTGRRAFF. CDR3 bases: TGTGCCAGCAGCCAAGATAGCTCGACAGGGAGAAGGGCTTTCTTT.